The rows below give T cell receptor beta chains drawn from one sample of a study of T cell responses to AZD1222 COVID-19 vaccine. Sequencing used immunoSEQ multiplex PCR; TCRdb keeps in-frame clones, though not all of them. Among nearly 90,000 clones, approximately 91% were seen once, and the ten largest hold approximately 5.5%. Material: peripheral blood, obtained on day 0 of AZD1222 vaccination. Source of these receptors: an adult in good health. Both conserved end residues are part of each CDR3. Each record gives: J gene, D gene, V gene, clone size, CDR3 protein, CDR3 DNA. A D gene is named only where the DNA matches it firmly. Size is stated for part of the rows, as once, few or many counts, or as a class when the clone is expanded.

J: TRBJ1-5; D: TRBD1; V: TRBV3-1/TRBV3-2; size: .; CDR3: CASSQGTGGGQPQHF; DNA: TGTGCCAGCAGCCAAGGGACAGGGGGCGGACAGCCCCAGCATTTT
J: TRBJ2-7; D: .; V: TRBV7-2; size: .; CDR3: CASSSTPGYEQYF; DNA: TGTGCCAGCAGCTCGACTCCTGGCTACGAGCAGTACTTC
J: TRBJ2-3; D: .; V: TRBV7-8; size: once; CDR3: CASSLVLALTYTDTQYF; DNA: TGTGCCAGCAGCTTAGTCCTAGCGCTGACTTACACAGATACGCAGTATTTT
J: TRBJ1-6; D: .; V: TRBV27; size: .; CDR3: CASSPVFNSPLHF; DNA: TGTGCCAGCAGCCCCGTTTTTAATTCACCCCTCCACTTT
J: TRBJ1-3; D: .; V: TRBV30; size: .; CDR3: CAWSDGESKSGNTIYF; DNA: TGTGCCTGGAGCGACGGGGAATCCAAGTCTGGAAACACCATATATTTT
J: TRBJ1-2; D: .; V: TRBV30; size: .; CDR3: CAWSLTLQGRGYTF; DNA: TGTGCCTGGAGTCTAACCCTTCAGGGTCGGGGCTACACCTTC
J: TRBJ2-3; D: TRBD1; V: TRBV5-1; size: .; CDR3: CASSGQGPDTQYF; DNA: TGCGCCAGCAGCGGACAGGGTCCAGATACGCAGTATTTT
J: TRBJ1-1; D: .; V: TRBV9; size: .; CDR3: CASSEQGHANTEAFF; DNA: TGTGCCAGCAGCGAACAGGGACACGCGAACACTGAAGCTTTCTTT
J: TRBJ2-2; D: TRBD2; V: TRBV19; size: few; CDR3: CASSIVILAGGNTGELFF; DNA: TGTGCCAGTAGTATAGTAATCCTAGCGGGGGGGAACACCGGGGAGCTGTTTTTT
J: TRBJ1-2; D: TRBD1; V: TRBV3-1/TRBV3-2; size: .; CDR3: CASSQYGTGPYGYTF; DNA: TGTGCCAGCAGCCAATACGGGACAGGGCCCTATGGCTACACCTTC
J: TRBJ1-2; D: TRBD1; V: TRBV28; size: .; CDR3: CASNKQGAYGYTF; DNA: TGTGCCAGCAACAAACAGGGGGCCTATGGCTACACCTTC
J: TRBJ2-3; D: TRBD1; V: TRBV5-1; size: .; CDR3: CASSPGTGRSTDTQYF; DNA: TGCGCCAGCAGCCCGGGGACAGGGAGGAGCACAGATACGCAGTATTTT